The 27 T cell receptor beta chains presented below share a single source sample, sequenced in a study of blood T cell repertoires in COVID-19. The assay was immunoSEQ multiplex PCR, and TCRdb's table has in-frame clones only and misses some. The profile shows about 100,000 clones, around four fifths of them singletons. Sequencing was performed on peripheral blood. These receptor sequences come from a man aged 50-60 years with active or convalescent COVID-19.

The chain couples TRBV15 to TRBJ2-2, with TRBD1 matching over 9 bases. Germline CDR1 LNHNV, CDR2 YYDKDF (reference sequence). V was pared by 1 base and J by 7 bases, with 4 bases of the junction left unmatched. This CDR3 comprises 15 residues. CDR3 nucleotides: TGTGCCACCAGCAGAGGTGGACAGGGGTTCGGGGAGCTGTTTTTT. As protein: CATSRGGQGFGELFF.

The rearrangement uses TRBV11-2 and TRBJ1-6; no definite D call. The V end was cut by 6 bases, the J end by 9 bases, with 9 bases between. The V gene's germline CDR1 is SGHAT and CDR2 FQNNGV. The CDR3 contains 12 residues. The CDR3 coding sequence is TGTGCCAGCAGGTCCGGTGGTTCACCCCTCCACTTT. This sequence encodes CASRSGGSPLHF. Combining the CDR3 with reference TRBV11-2 and TRBJ1-6 gives the whole variable domain EAGVAQSPRYKIIEKRQSVAFWCNPISGHATLYWYQQILGQGPKLLIQFQNNGVVDDSQLPKDRFSAERLKGVDSTLKIQPAKLEDSAVYLCASRSGGSPLHFGNGTRLTVT.

This chain uses TRBV5-1 with TRBJ2-7, with TRBD2 matching over 14 bases. Germline V lookup: CDR1 SGHRS, CDR2 YFSETQ. This CDR3 contains 16 residues. Losses at the gene ends were 4 bases for V and 3 bases for J; bases not matched to a gene: 6. Here the CDR3 DNA reads TGCGCCAGCAGCGACCGACTAGCGGGAGGGAACTACGAGCAGTACTTC. Translated, it gives CASSDRLAGGNYEQYF.

The chain has TRBV19 and TRBJ1-4; 9 nucleotides match TRBD1. There are 16 residues in the CDR3. Per the germline V gene, CDR1 is LNHDA and CDR2 is SQIVND (reference sequence). J was trimmed by 5 bases and V by 3 bases; bases with no gene match: 7. This CDR3 is CASSIGGTGMNEKLFF. The CDR3 DNA follows: TGTGCCAGTAGTATTGGTGGGACAGGGATGAATGAAAAACTGTTTTTT.

This clone was detected once. This chain uses TRBV5-1 with TRBJ1-5; the match to TRBD1 covers 8 bases. Trimming removed 4 bases from V and 3 bases from J; junction bases left unmatched: 3. The germline V gene has CDR1 SGHRS and CDR2 YFSETQ. CDR3 size: 14 residues. The CDR3 bases are TGCGCCAGCAGCCCGACAGGGGTCAATCAGCCCCAGCATTTT. Residues: CASSPTGVNQPQHF.

This chain links TRBV4-1 with TRBJ1-1, with D unresolved. The CDR3 runs to 15 residues. Germline V gene sequence: CDR1 MGHRA, CDR2 YSYEKL. V was cut by 0 bases and J by 11 bases, with 19 bases left in between. The CDR3 DNA reads TGCGCCAGCAGCCAAGATGGTACGGGTGGCTATGGGGCTTTCTTT. Amino acid sequence: CASSQDGTGGYGAFF.

The chain recombines TRBV2 with TRBJ2-5; 8 nucleotides line up with TRBD2. Germline CDR1 is SNHLY and CDR2 is FYNNEI. The J segment lost 2 bases and the V segment lost 8 bases, leaving 7 bases of the junction unmatched. The CDR3 consists of 14 residues. In nucleotides, the CDR3 is TGTGCCAGCCGCAGCGGGAGTGGGCAAGAGACCCAGTACTTC. The encoded protein is CASRSGSGQETQYF.

With regard to this clone: The limits of the CDR3 on the DNA are not certain, so only TCRdb's listed CDR3 is given. CDR3: CASSSSGDQPQHF. The gene calls are TRBV10-1 and TRBJ1-5. The CDR3 length equals 13 residues, ends included. Germline loops: CDR1 WNHNN, CDR2 SYGVQD (reference sequence).

A few counts support this clone. The J gene is TRBJ2-7, the V gene TRBV11-3, with 7 bases matching TRBD1. The CDR3 is 13 residues long. Germline lookup yields CDR1 SGHNT and CDR2 YENEEA. V was pared by 1 base and J by 6 bases, with 3 bases of the junction left unmatched. The CDR3 DNA is TGTGCCAGCAGCTTAGCCCCAGGGGGCGAGCAGTACTTC. Translating gives CASSLAPGGEQYF.

The chain carries TRBV9 and TRBJ2-5; 9 nucleotides align to TRBD1. The CDR3 totals 15 residues. The V segment lost 4 bases and the J segment 5 bases; nucleotides outside the gene matches: 9. Per the germline V gene, CDR1 is SGDLS and CDR2 is YYNGEE. In DNA, the CDR3 is TGTGCCAGCAGCTCCTCGGGACAGGGTTGGGAGACCCAGTACTTC. This encodes CASSSSGQGWETQYF.

The rearrangement joins TRBV19 to TRBJ2-1, with 9 bases fitting TRBD1. Germline V CDR1 and CDR2: LNHDA, SQIVND (reference sequence). V dropped 3 bases and J dropped 0; count of bases not matched to a gene: 6. This CDR3 spans 17 amino acids. Here the CDR3 reads CASSIPTGGNSYNEQFF. The CDR3 nucleotides are TGTGCCAGTAGTATCCCTACAGGGGGCAACTCCTACAATGAGCAGTTCTTC.

J is TRBJ2-2 and V is TRBV18, with a tentative D call TRBD1 (6 bases). There are 15 residues in the CDR3. CDR1 is KGHSH and CDR2 is LQKENI in the germline V gene. Trimming took 3 bases from V and 4 from J, leaving 12 bases between them. The CDR3 protein is CASSPGTLSTGELFF. The DNA of the CDR3 is TGTGCCAGCTCACCTGGGACACTGTCCACCGGGGAGCTGTTTTTT.

This clone appeared a single time. The genes are TRBV27 and TRBJ2-1, with TRBD2 identical over 8 bases. In germline, CDR1 is MNHEY, CDR2 SMNVEV (reference sequence). The ends lost 6 bases at V and 7 bases at J; junction bases unmatched: 11. This CDR3 comprises 15 residues. The CDR3 nucleotides are TGTGCCAGCAGCCCCATTGAACTAGCGGTAAATGAGCAGTTCTTC. This translates into CASSPIELAVNEQFF.

The V gene is TRBV6-5, the J gene TRBJ2-7; 8 bases are a match to TRBD2. CDR3 length: 15 amino acids. Looked up from germline, CDR1 is MNHEY and CDR2 is SVGAGI. V was pared by 5 bases and J by 1 base, with 7 bases of the junction left unmatched. CDR3 protein: CASSPPRGGSYEQYF. CDR3 DNA: TGTGCCAGCAGTCCCCCCCGGGGGGGTTCCTACGAGCAGTACTTC.

This chain links TRBV5-1 with TRBJ2-1; the match to TRBD2 covers 10 bases. Per the germline V gene, CDR1 is SGHRS and CDR2 is YFSETQ. J was trimmed by 3 bases and V by 4 bases; bases with no gene match: 7. CDR3 length equals 16 residues. The CDR3 loop reads CASSPSLAGVYNEQFF. The CDR3 nucleotides are TGCGCCAGCAGCCCATCCCTAGCGGGGGTCTACAATGAGCAGTTCTTC.

The chain links TRBV7-9 to TRBJ1-1; 7 nucleotides match TRBD1. CDR3 length equals 14 residues. The germline V gene has CDR1 SEHNR and CDR2 FQNEAQ (reference sequence). The V gene end was trimmed by 4 bases and the J gene end by 4 bases; junction bases not matched to a gene: 6. CDR3 in amino acids: CASSSTGVSTEAFF. In nucleotides, the CDR3 is TGTGCCAGCAGCTCCACAGGGGTGAGCACTGAAGCTTTCTTT.

The gene calls are TRBV3-1 (or the pseudogene TRBV3-2) and TRBJ2-3; 8 nucleotides align to TRBD1. The germline V gene encodes CDR1 LGHDT and CDR2 YNNKEL (reference sequence). The CDR3 length is 16 residues. Trimming removed 2 bases from V and 0 bases from J; junction bases left unmatched: 4. The CDR3 nucleotides read TGTGCCAGCAGCCAATTGACAGGGGTTAGCACAGATACGCAGTATTTT. Amino acids: CASSQLTGVSTDTQYF.

This chain joins TRBV1 and TRBJ2-7; the table assigns TRBD1, which was not confirmed against the DNA. TRBV1 is deemed a pseudogene. The CDR3 extends over 14 amino acids. The chain's CDR3 is CTSSQDQGAGEQYF. The CDR3 DNA reads as TGCACCAGCAGCCAAGATCAGGGGGCGGGCGAGCAGTACTTC.

The rearrangement links TRBV16 to TRBJ2-5; 8 bases agree with TRBD1. The V segment lost 1 base and the J segment 5 bases; nucleotides outside the gene matches: 6. CDR3 length: 15 residues. Germline V gene sequence: CDR1 KGHSY, CDR2 FQNENV. DNA of the CDR3: TGTGCCAGCAGCCAATTACCGCGGGACAGGGAGACCCAGTACTTC. This translates into CASSQLPRDRETQYF.

The chain recombines TRBV7-8 with TRBJ2-7, with 9 bases that match TRBD2. Germline CDR1 is SGHVS and CDR2 is FQNEAQ. The CDR3 runs to 18 residues. V lost 1 base, J lost 5 bases, and 15 bases stayed unmatched. DNA of the CDR3: TGTGCCAGCAGCTTAGGGGTAGGTCTAGCGGGAAAAGAGAACGAGCAGTACTTC. Its protein is CASSLGVGLAGKENEQYF. Variable domain in full (rest from reference TRBV7-8 and TRBJ2-7): GAGVSQSPRYKVAKRGQDVALRCDPISGHVSLFWYQQALGQGPEFLTYFQNEAQLDKSGLPSDRFFAERPEGSVSTLKIQRTQQEDSAVYLCASSLGVGLAGKENEQYFGPGTRLTVT.

The gene calls are TRBV20-1 and TRBJ1-2; D is undetermined. The CDR3 loop spans 13 amino acids. Germline CDR1 and CDR2: DFQATT and SNEGSKA (reference sequence). Trimming left V 3 bases short and J 0 bases short, with 8 bases between. CDR3 loop: CSASPGTNYGYTF. The DNA of the CDR3 is TGCAGTGCTAGTCCAGGTACTAACTATGGCTACACCTTC.

A single count supports this clone. The chain employs TRBV7-8 and TRBJ1-5, with TRBD1 identical over 12 bases. Per germline, CDR1 SGHVS and CDR2 FQNEAQ. J gave up 1 base and V 1 base, and 11 bases lay outside the gene matches. This CDR3 is built from 20 residues. As DNA, the CDR3 is TGTGCCAGCAGCTTAGGCATGGGACAGGGGGCGATTAGAAGCAATCAGCCCCAGCATTTT. It translates to CASSLGMGQGAIRSNQPQHF. Drawing the rest from reference TRBV7-8 and TRBJ1-5, the complete variable domain is GAGVSQSPRYKVAKRGQDVALRCDPISGHVSLFWYQQALGQGPEFLTYFQNEAQLDKSGLPSDRFFAERPEGSVSTLKIQRTQQEDSAVYLCASSLGMGQGAIRSNQPQHFGDGTRLSIL.

This chain uses TRBV14 with TRBJ1-6; D is possibly TRBD1 (5 bases). The CDR3 runs 17 residues. V lost 1 base and J 5 bases, leaving 15 bases between the germline ends. CDR1 is SGHDN, CDR2 FVKESK, per germline. CDR3 bases: TGTGCCAGCAGCCAAGTTCTAGACAGTCGAAATAATTCACCCCTCCACTTT. Amino acids: CASSQVLDSRNNSPLHF.

This chain connects TRBV24-1 to TRBJ1-2; TRBD1 might be the D (6 bases). The CDR3 spans 16 residues. Deletions cut 2 bases from V and 6 bases from J, with 18 bases between. Germline loops: CDR1 KGHDR, CDR2 SFDVKD. The DNA for the CDR3 is TGTGCCACCAGTGATTCTAACGTAGGGGGACCCCATGGCTACACCTTC. Amino acid sequence: CATSDSNVGGPHGYTF.

The gene calls are TRBV24-1 and TRBJ2-5; perhaps TRBD1 as D (6 bases). Germline V gene sequence: CDR1 KGHDR, CDR2 SFDVKD. V gave up 3 bases and J gave up 6 bases, with 7 bases separating them. CDR3 size: 12 residues. DNA of the CDR3: TGTGCCACCAGTGATGGGACAAAGACCCAGTACTTC. Translated, it gives CATSDGTKTQYF.

V gene TRBV11-2 combines with J gene TRBJ2-7, with TRBD2 matching 13 bases. Trimming took 6 bases from V and 3 from J; bases not matched to a gene: 11. CDR1 is SGHAT, CDR2 FQNNGV, per germline. The CDR3 has 17 amino acids. The CDR3 DNA sequence: TGTGCCAGCAGTCAAGGCGGACTAGCGGGGGCCGACTACGAGCAGTACTTC. Translated: CASSQGGLAGADYEQYF.

The V gene is TRBV29-1, the J gene TRBJ1-4; possibly TRBD1 for D (6 bases). The CDR3 sequence is 13 residues long. Germline values: CDR1 SQVTM, CDR2 ANQGSEA. V was trimmed by 6 bases and J by 12 bases, leaving 20 bases between them. CDR3 coding DNA: TGCAGCGTCGGGACGCAACAGGGAACCGAACTGTTTTTT. This codes for CSVGTQQGTELFF.